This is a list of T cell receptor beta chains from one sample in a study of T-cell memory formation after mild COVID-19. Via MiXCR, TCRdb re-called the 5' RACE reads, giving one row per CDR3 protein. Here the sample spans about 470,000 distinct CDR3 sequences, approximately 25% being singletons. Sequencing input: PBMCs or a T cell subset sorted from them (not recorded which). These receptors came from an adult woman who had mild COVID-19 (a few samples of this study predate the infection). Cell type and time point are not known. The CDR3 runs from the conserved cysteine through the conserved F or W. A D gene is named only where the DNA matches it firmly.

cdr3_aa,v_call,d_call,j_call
CSARKPSGMPDTQYF,TRBV20-1,TRBD2,TRBJ2-3
CASSYSPGNYEQYF,TRBV6-5,.,TRBJ2-7
CASSPLQINQPQHF,TRBV18,.,TRBJ1-5
CASSGMEQFF,TRBV12-3/TRBV12-4,.,TRBJ2-1
CASSLPGQGQYF,TRBV5-1,TRBD1,TRBJ2-7
CASSLAGHHSYEQYF,TRBV12-3/TRBV12-4,.,TRBJ2-7
CASSFARFTDTQYF,TRBV12-3/TRBV12-4,.,TRBJ2-3
CATKPRGSGTNEKLFF,TRBV4-1,.,TRBJ1-4
CACPSYDRRGYTF,TRBV30,.,TRBJ1-2
CAWSEGVQNTEAFF,TRBV30,.,TRBJ1-1